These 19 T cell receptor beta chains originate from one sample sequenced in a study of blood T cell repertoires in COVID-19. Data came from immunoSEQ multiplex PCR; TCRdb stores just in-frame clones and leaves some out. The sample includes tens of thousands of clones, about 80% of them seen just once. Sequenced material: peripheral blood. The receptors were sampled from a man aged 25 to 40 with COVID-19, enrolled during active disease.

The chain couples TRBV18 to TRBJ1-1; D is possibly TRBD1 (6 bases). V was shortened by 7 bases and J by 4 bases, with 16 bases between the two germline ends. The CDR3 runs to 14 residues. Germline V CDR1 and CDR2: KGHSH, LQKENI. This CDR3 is CASFPRGAGTEAFF. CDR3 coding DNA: TGTGCCAGCTTTCCCCGGGGGGCAGGCACTGAAGCTTTCTTT.

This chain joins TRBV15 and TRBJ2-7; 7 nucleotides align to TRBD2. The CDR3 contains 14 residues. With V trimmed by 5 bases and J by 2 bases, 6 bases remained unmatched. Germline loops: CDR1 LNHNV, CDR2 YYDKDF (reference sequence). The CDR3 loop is CATSPRGVAYEQYF. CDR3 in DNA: TGTGCCACCAGCCCCCGGGGGGTGGCCTACGAGCAGTACTTC.

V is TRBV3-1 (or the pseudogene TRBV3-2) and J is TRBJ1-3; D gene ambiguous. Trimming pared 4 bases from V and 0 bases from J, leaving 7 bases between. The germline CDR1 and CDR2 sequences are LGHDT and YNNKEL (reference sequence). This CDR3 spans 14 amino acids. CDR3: CASSLQSSGNTIYF. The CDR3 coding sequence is TGTGCCAGCAGCCTACAAAGCTCTGGAAACACCATATATTTT.

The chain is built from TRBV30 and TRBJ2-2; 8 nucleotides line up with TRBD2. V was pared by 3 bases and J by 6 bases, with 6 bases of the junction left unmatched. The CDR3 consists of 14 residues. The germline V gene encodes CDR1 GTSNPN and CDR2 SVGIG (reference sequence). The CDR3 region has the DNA TGTGCCTGGAGCGGACTAGCCGGGGCCGGGGAGCTGTTTTTT. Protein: CAWSGLAGAGELFF.

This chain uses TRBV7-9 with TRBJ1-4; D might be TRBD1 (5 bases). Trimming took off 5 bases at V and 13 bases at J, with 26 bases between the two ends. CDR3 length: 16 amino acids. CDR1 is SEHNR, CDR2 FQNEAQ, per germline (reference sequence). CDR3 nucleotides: TGTGCCAGCAGCCCTACCGGCGGGACGCAGGCCAAGGGACTGTTTTTT. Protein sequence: CASSPTGGTQAKGLFF.

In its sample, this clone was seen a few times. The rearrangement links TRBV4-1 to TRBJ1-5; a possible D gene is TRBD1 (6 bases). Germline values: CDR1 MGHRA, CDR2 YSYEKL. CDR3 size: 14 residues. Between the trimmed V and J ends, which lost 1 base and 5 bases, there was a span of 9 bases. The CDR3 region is CASSQVQGDQPQHF. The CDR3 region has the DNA TGCGCCAGCAGCCAAGTACAGGGTGATCAGCCCCAGCATTTT.

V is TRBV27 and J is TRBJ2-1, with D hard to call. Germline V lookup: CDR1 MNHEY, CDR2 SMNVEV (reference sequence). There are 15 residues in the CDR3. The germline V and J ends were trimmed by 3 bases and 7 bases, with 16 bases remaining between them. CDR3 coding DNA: TGTGCCAGCAGTTTCAGTTATGAAAGAGGAAATGAGCAGTTCTTC. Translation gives CASSFSYERGNEQFF.

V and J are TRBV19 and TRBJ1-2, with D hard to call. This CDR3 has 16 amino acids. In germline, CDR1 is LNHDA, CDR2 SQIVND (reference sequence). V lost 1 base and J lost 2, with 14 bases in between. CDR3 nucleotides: TGTGCCAGTAGTATAGTGTCGGCAGGAACGAACTATGGCTACACCTTC. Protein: CASSIVSAGTNYGYTF.

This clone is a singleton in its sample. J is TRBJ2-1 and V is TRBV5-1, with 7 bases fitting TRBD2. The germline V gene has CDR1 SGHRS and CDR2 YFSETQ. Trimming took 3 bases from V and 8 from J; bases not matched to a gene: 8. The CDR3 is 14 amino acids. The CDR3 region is CASSSIGTIHEQFF. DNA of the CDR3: TGCGCCAGCAGCTCCATCGGGACTATTCATGAGCAGTTCTTC.

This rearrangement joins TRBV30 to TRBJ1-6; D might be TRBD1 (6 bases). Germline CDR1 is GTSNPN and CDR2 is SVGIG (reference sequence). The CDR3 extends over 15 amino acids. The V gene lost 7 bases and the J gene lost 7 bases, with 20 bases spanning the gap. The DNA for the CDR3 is TGTGCCTCACCAGAACCCGGGACATGGAATTCACCCCTCCACTTT. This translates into CASPEPGTWNSPLHF.

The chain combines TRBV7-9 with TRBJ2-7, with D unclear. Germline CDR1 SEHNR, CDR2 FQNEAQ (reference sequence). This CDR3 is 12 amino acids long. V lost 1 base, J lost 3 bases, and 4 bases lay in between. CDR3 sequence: CASSLEHYEQYF. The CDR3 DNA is TGTGCCAGCAGCTTAGAGCACTACGAGCAGTACTTC.

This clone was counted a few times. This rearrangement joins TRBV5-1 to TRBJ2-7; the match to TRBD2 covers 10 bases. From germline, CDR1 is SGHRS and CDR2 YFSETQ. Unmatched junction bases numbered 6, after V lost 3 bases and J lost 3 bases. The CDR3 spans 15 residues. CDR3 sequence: CASSSSGRALYEQYF. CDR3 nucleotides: TGCGCCAGCAGCTCGAGCGGGAGGGCCCTCTACGAGCAGTACTTC.

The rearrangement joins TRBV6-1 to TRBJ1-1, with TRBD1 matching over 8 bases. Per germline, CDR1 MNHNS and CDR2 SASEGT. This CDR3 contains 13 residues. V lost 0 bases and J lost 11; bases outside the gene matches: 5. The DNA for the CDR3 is TGTGCCAGCAGTGAAGCTATGGACAGGGCGGCTTTCTTT. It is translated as CASSEAMDRAAFF.

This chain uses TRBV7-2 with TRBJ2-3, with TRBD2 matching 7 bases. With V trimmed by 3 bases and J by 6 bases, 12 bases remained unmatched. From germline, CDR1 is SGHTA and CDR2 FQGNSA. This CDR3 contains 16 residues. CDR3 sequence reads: CASSLNLAEPADTQYF. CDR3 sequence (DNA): TGTGCCAGCAGCTTGAACCTAGCGGAGCCTGCCGATACGCAGTATTTT. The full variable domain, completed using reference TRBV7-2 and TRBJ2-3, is GAGVSQSPSNKVTEKGKDVELRCDPISGHTALYWYRQSLGQGLEFLIYFQGNSAPDKSGLPSDRFSAERTGGSVSTLTIQRTQQEDSAVYLCASSLNLAEPADTQYFGPGTRLTVL.

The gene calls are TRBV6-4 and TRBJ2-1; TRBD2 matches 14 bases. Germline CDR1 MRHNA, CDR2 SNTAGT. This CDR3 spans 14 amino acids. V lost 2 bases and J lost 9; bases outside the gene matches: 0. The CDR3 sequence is CASSDGTSGSEQFF. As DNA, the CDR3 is TGTGCCAGCAGTGACGGGACTAGCGGGAGTGAGCAGTTCTTC.

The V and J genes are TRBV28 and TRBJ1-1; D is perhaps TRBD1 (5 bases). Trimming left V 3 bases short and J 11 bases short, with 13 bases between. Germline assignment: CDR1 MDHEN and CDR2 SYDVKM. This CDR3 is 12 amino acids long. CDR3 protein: CASSLSQGSAFF. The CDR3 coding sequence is TGTGCCAGCAGTTTGTCCCAGGGTAGCGCTTTCTTT.

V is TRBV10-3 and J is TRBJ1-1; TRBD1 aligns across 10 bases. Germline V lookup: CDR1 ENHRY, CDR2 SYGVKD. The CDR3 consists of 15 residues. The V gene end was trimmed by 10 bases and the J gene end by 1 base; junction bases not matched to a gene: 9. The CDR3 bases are TGTGCCACCGACAGGGGGCGAGGGGAGAACACTGAAGCTTTCTTT. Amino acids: CATDRGRGENTEAFF.

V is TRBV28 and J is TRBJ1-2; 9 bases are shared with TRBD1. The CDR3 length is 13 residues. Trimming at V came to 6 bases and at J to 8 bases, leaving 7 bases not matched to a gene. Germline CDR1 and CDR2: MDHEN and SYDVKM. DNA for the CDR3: TGTGCCAGCAGACCGCGGACAGGGGTCGGCTACACCTTC. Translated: CASRPRTGVGYTF.

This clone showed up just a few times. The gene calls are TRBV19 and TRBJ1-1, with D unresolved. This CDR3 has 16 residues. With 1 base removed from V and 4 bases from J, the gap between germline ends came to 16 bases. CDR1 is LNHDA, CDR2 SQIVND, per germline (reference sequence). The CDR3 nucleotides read TGTGCCAGTAGTATAGTGGGTGGGCGCGGAGGCACTGAAGCTTTCTTT. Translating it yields CASSIVGGRGGTEAFF. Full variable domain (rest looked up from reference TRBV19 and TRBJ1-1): DGGITQSPKYLFRKEGQNVTLSCEQNLNHDAMYWYRQDPGQGLRLIYYSQIVNDFQKGDIAEGYSVSREKKESFPLTVTSAQKNPTAFYLCASSIVGGRGGTEAFFGQGTRLTVV.